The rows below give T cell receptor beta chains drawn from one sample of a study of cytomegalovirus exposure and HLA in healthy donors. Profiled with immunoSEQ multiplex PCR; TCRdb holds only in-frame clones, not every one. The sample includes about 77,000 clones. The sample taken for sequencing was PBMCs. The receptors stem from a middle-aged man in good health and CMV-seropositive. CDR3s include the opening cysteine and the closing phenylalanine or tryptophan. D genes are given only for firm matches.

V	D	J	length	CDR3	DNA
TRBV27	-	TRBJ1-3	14	CASSFRGPGNTIYF	TGTGCCAGCAGTTTTCGAGGGCCTGGAAACACCATATATTTT
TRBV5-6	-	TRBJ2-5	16	CASSAWTVSYQETQYF	TGTGCCAGCAGCGCATGGACAGTTTCCTACCAAGAGACCCAGTACTTC
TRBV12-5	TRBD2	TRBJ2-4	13	CASWGGFKNIQYF	TGTGCTAGTTGGGGGGGGTTCAAAAACATTCAGTACTTC
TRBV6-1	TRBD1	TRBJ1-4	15	CASSEAGQGDEKLFF	TGTGCCAGCAGTGAAGCGGGACAGGGGGATGAAAAACTGTTTTTT
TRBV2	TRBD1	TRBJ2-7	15	CASRTGTGGFYEQYF	TGTGCCAGCAGGACTGGGACAGGGGGTTTCTACGAGCAGTACTTC
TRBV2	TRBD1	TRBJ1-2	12	CASRPGGYGYTF	TGTGCCAGCAGGCCAGGGGGCTATGGCTACACCTTC
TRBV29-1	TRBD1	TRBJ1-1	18	CSVRDRESRRMLNTEAFF	TGCAGCGTCCGGGACAGGGAGTCCCGAAGGATGTTGAACACTGAAGCTTTCTTT
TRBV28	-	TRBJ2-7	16	CASIWAQTGPGHEQYF	TGTGCCAGCATTTGGGCCCAAACAGGGCCGGGTCACGAGCAGTACTTC
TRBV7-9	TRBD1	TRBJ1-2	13	CASSPQGNYGYTF	TGTGCCAGCAGTCCACAGGGGAACTATGGCTACACCTTC
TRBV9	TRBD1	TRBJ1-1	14	CASSGGTVGTEAFF	TGTGCCAGCAGCGGCGGGACAGTTGGCACTGAAGCTTTCTTT
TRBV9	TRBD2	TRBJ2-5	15	CASSVSGGQQETQYF	TGTGCCAGCAGCGTTAGCGGGGGACAACAAGAGACCCAGTACTTC
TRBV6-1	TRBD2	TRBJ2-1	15	CASSGPGLALNEQFF	TGTGCCAGCAGTGGCCCGGGACTAGCATTAAATGAGCAGTTCTTC